The clone carrying this T cell receptor beta chain was picked up many times. Its target is not known. Diagnoses rested on clinical symptoms, serum thyroxine and TRAb, thyroid ultrasound and orbital computed tomography. RNA transcripts gave rise to amplified TCR beta CDR3 regions. With the HTBI primer set, the TCR CDR3 went through a first round of RT-PCR. TCRdb redid the calling of the multiplex PCR reads with MiXCR, one entry per CDR3 protein. Here the sample spans fewer than 700,000 distinct CDR3 sequences, 15% to 20% being singletons. The data were taken from a study of T cells in Graves' hyperthyroidism and ophthalmopathy. V lost 0 bases and J lost 9, with 12 bases in between. The germline V gene has CDR1 MNHNY and CDR2 SVGAGI (reference sequence). The CDR3 runs 15 residues. Findings and caveats of the study: Most clonotypes expanded in thyroid above 0.001 were likewise present in blood.

This chain uses TRBV6-6 with TRBJ1-6; D is undetermined. This clonotype was obtained from a woman aged 25 to 39 with Graves' hyperthyroidism. Sequencing input: blood. The CDR3 protein is CASSYSMGIGSPLHF. The DNA for the CDR3 is TGTGCCAGCAGTTACTCGATGGGAATTGGTTCACCCCTCCACTTT.